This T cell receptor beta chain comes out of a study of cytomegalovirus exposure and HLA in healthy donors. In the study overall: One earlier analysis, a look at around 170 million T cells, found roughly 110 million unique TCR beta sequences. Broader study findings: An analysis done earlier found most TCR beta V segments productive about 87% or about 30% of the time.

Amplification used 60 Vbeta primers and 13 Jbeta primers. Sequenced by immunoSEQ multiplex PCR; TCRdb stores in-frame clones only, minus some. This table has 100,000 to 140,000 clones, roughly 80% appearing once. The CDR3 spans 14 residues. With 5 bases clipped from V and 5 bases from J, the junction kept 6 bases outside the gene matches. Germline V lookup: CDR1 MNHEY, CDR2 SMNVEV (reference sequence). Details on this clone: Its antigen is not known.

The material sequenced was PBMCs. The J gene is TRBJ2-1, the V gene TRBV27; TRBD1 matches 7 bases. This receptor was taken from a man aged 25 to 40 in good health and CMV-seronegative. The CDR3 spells CASSLGQPHNEQFF. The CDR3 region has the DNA TGTGCCAGCAGTCTGGGACAGCCCCACAATGAGCAGTTCTTC.